The clone carrying this TCR beta chain was recorded a few times. Using its own MiXCR run on the reads, TCRdb lists one record per CDR3 protein. Of approximately 500,000 distinct CDR3 sequences listed, 15% to 20% are singletons. J lost 2 bases, V lost 1 base, and 4 bases had no gene match. The CDR3 spans 14 residues. Germline V lookup: CDR1 DFQATT, CDR2 SNEGSKA (reference sequence). This entry belongs to a study of T cell repertoires in cytomegalovirus infection. This TCR derives from a human donor in good health (CMV status not recorded). Some clones in this sample may be carry-over from other donors' samples. The chain links TRBV20-1 to TRBJ2-5, with 7 nucleotides matching TRBD1. Sequenced material: CD8+ T cells from PBMCs. The CDR3 region has the DNA TGCAGTGCTAGAGGGGGCAGGGGGCAAGAGACCCAGTACTTC. Its protein is CSARGGRGQETQYF.